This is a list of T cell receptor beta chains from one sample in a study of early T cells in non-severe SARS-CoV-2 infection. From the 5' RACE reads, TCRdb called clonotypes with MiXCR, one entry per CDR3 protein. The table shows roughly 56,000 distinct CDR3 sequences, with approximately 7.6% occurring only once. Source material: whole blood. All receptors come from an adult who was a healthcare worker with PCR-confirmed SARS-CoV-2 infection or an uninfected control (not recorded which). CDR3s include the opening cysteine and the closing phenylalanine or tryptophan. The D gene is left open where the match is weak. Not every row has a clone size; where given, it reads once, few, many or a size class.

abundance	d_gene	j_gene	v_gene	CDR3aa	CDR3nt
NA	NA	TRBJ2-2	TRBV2	CASSGQSTGELFF	TGTGCCAGCAGCGGACAGAGCACCGGGGAGCTGTTTTTT
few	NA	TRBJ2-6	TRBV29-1	CSVERVAGSGANVLTF	TGCAGCGTTGAAAGGGTAGCCGGATCTGGGGCCAACGTCCTGACTTTC
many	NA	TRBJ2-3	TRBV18	CASSPDQSADTQYF	TGTGCCAGCTCACCGGACCAATCGGCAGATACGCAGTATTTT
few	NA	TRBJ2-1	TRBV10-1	CASIRTRANEQFF	TGCGCCAGCATTAGGACAAGAGCAAATGAGCAGTTCTTC
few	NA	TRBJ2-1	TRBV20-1	CSARISASAYNEQFF	TGCAGTGCTAGAATCTCGGCTAGCGCCTACAATGAGCAGTTCTTC
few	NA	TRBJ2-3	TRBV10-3	CAISESRSGDGTDTQYF	TGTGCCATCAGTGAGTCGCGATCTGGGGACGGGACAGATACGCAGTATTTT
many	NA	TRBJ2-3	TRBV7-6	CASSRTPSTDTQYF	TGTGCCAGCAGCAGGACACCTAGCACAGATACGCAGTATTTT
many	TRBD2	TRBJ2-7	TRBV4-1	CASSQQVGGSGQGEQYF	TGCGCCAGCAGCCAACAAGTGGGGGGGAGTGGCCAAGGCGAGCAGTACTTC
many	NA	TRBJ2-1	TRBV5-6	CASSLGLTSTNEQFF	TGTGCCAGCAGCTTAGGACTAACCTCTACAAATGAGCAGTTCTTC
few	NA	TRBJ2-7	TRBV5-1	CASSLRSGREYEQYF	TGCGCCAGCAGCTTGAGGTCAGGCCGGGAGTACGAGCAGTACTTC
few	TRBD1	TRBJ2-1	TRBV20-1	CSATRGQGANNEQFF	TGCAGTGCTACACGGGGACAGGGGGCAAACAATGAGCAGTTCTTC
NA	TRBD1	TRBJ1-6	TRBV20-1	CSAKRDRLSPLHF	TGCAGTGCTAAGCGGGACAGACTTTCTCCCCTCCACTTT
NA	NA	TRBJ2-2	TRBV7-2	CASSTPGLNTGELFF	TGTGCCAGCAGCACCCCGGGACTGAACACCGGGGAGCTGTTTTTT
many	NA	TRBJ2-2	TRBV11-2	CASSLVFRNTGELFF	TGTGCCAGCAGCTTAGTGTTTAGGAACACCGGGGAGCTGTTTTTT
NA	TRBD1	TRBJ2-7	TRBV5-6	CASSRGQGNEQYF	TGTGCCAGCAGCCGGGGACAGGGAAACGAGCAGTACTTC
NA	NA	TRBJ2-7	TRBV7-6	CASSLGSGYAYEQYF	TGTGCCAGCAGCTTAGGTAGCGGCTACGCCTACGAGCAGTACTTC
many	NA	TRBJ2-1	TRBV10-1	CASSHPTERSEQFF	TGCGCCAGCAGTCACCCTACCGAACGAAGTGAGCAGTTCTTC
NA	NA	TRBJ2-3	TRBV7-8	CASSRHQGDTQYF	TGTGCCAGCAGCAGACATCAGGGAGATACGCAGTATTTT
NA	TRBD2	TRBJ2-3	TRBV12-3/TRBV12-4	CTSRGTSGGLDTQYF	TGTACCAGCAGGGGGACTAGCGGGGGCCTAGATACGCAGTATTTT
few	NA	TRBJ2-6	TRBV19	CASRDAGASGANVLTF	TGTGCCAGTAGGGATGCGGGGGCCTCTGGGGCCAACGTCCTGACTTTC
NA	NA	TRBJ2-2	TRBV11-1	CASRLVQGGTTGELFF	TGTGCCAGCAGGCTGGTACAGGGGGGGACTACCGGGGAGCTGTTTTTT
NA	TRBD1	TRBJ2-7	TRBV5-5	CASSSAGGTEQYF	TGTGCCAGCAGCTCAGCAGGGGGTACCGAGCAGTACTTC
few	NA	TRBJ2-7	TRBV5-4	CASSYNGRGAYEQYF	TGTGCCAGCAGCTACAACGGGAGAGGGGCCTACGAGCAGTACTTC
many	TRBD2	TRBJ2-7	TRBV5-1	CASSPGTSGGFNEQYF	TGCGCCAGCAGTCCCGGGACTAGCGGGGGTTTCAACGAGCAGTACTTC
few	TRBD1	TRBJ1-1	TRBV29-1	CSVEGQGLTEAFF	TGCAGCGTTGAGGGACAGGGACTCACTGAAGCTTTCTTT
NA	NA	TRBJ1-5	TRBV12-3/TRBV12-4	CASSLAADQPQHF	TGTGCCAGCAGTTTGGCGGCGGATCAGCCCCAGCATTTT
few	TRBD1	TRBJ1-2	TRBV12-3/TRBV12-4	CASSRGQGSFGCTF	TGTGCCAGCAGTCGGGGACAGGGGTCCTTTGGATGCACCTTC
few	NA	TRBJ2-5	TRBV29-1	CSALKETQYF	TGCAGCGCCCTTAAAGAGACCCAGTACTTC
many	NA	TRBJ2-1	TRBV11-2	CASSPGLHNEQFF	TGTGCCAGCAGCCCCGGACTGCACAATGAGCAGTTCTTC
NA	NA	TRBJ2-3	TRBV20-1	CSATDNTDTQYF	TGCAGTGCTACCGACAACACAGATACGCAGTATTTT
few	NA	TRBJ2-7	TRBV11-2	CASSSTPAGEQYF	TGTGCCAGCAGCTCGACGCCGGCAGGCGAGCAGTACTTC
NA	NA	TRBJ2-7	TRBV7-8	CASSLSLGAYEQYF	TGTGCCAGCAGCTTATCCCTCGGGGCCTACGAGCAGTACTTC
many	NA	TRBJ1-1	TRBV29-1	CSVSETGEAFF	TGCAGCGTTTCAGAGACCGGTGAAGCTTTCTTT
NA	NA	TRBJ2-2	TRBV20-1	CSAKERVTGELFF	TGCAGTGCTAAGGAAAGGGTAACCGGGGAGCTGTTTTTT
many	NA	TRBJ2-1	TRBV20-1	CSARDRTNRGEQFF	TGCAGTGCTAGAGATCGGACCAATCGGGGTGAGCAGTTCTTC
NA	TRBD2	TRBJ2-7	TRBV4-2	CASSQDLTSFGEQYF	TGTGCCAGCAGCCAAGATCTGACTAGCTTTGGAGAGCAGTACTTC
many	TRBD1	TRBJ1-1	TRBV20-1	CSARSRDRVLVTEAFF	TGCAGTGCTAGGTCCCGGGACAGGGTTTTGGTCACTGAAGCTTTCTTT
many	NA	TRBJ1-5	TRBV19	CASRLYSNQPQHF	TGTGCCAGTAGGCTGTATAGCAATCAGCCCCAGCATTTT
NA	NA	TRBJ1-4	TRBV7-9	CASSLGWDIANEKLFF	TGTGCCAGCAGCTTGGGGTGGGACATAGCGAATGAAAAACTGTTTTTT
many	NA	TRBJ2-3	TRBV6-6	CASSYSLWDNTDTQYF	TGTGCCAGCAGTTACTCGCTTTGGGACAACACAGATACGCAGTATTTT
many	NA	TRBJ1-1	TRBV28	CASTVHPGKMNTEAFF	TGTGCCAGCACCGTACATCCCGGAAAAATGAACACTGAAGCTTTCTTT
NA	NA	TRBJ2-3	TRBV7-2	CATSREWGSDTQYF	TGTGCCACCTCTAGAGAATGGGGATCAGATACGCAGTATTTT